This T cell receptor beta chain was identified during a study of identifying expanded T cells in peripheral blood. Study-wide points: Around 1.2 clones differed between technical replicates, versus about 15 and 19 over time. Clone count variance between roughly 2-week samples rose with total template count.

Collection occurred without any documented infections or immune events in donors. TCRdb's copy holds only in-frame clones and misses some; the assay was immunoSEQ multiplex PCR. The data contain about 130,000 clones, about 86% of them singletons. Turning to this clone: Its antigen is undetermined.

Trimming removed 4 bases from V and 0 bases from J; junction bases left unmatched: 7. Germline V CDR1 and CDR2: SGHRS, YFSETQ. CDR3 length: 16 amino acids. The V call is TRBV5-1, the J call TRBJ2-1; TRBD2 matches at 7 bases. Sequencing used blood. The receptor's source is a person between 18 and 75 years old in good health. CDR3 region: CASSPGGGSSYNEQFF. DNA for the CDR3: TGCGCCAGCAGCCCCGGCGGCGGGAGCTCCTACAATGAGCAGTTCTTC.